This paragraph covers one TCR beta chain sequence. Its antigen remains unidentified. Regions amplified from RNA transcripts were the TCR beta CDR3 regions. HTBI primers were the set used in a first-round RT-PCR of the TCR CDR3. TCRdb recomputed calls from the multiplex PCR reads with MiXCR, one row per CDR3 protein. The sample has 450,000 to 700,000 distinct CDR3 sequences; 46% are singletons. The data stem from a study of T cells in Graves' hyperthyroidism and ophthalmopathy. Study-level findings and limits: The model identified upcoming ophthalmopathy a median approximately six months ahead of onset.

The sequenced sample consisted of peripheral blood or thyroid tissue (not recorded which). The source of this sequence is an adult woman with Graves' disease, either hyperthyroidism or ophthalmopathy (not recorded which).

The chain's CDR3 is CAISLASGGQETQYF. In DNA, the CDR3 is TGTGCCATCAGTCTGGCTAGCGGGGGTCAAGAGACCCAGTACTTC. The chain combines TRBV10-3 with TRBJ2-5; 10 positions match TRBD2. The CDR3 has 15 amino acids. The trim removed 5 bases at V and 2 bases at J, leaving 5 bases unmatched. Germline loops: CDR1 ENHRY, CDR2 SYGVKD.